What follows are 18 T cell receptor beta chains derived from one specimen sequenced in a study of identical twins. One entry per CDR3 protein, called by TCRdb with MiXCR from the 5' RACE reads. This sample has 250,000 to 300,000 distinct CDR3 sequences, with roughly 10% found just once. This sample was shared with a second study, whose subject was yellow fever vaccine responses in identical twins.

The sample comprised CD8+ T cells sorted from blood. These receptor sequences come from a woman younger than 35 in good health.

This clonotype was detected only a few times. The J gene is TRBJ2-1, the V gene TRBV9; D gene ambiguous. In germline, CDR1 is SGDLS, CDR2 YYNGEE. This CDR3 has 12 residues. The V end lost 4 bases, the J end lost 7 bases, and 9 bases lay between the germline ends. Written as DNA, the CDR3 is TGTGCCAGCAGCACAGCCCTGAATGAGCAGTTCTTC. It translates to CASSTALNEQFF.

The rearrangement links TRBV2 to TRBJ2-3; perhaps TRBD2 as D (6 bases). V lost 7 bases to trimming and J lost 1 base, with 6 bases between them. CDR3 length: 12 amino acids. Germline V gene data show CDR1 as SNHLY and CDR2 as FYNNEI. The CDR3 sequence is CASKRGTDTQYF. DNA of the CDR3: TGTGCCAGCAAGCGGGGCACAGATACGCAGTATTTT.

This clonotype was observed at least ten times. The chain joins TRBV27 to TRBJ2-7; 9 bases are a match to TRBD1. Germline V lookup: CDR1 MNHEY, CDR2 SMNVEV (reference sequence). Trimming cost V 5 bases and J 3 bases; bases outside gene matches: 5. The CDR3 consists of 14 residues. DNA of the CDR3: TGTGCCAGCAGTCCGACAGGGGGGCTCTACGAGCAGTACTTC. Its translation: CASSPTGGLYEQYF.

This clonotype has ten or more counts. The V call is TRBV20-1, the J call TRBJ2-5; 9 bases agree with TRBD1. Germline values: CDR1 DFQATT, CDR2 SNEGSKA (reference sequence). CDR3 length: 16 residues. J was trimmed by 0 bases and V by 0 bases; bases with no gene match: 5. The CDR3 sequence: CSARDVRTGDQETQYF. The CDR3 DNA follows: TGCAGTGCTAGAGATGTCAGGACAGGGGACCAAGAGACCCAGTACTTC.

The chain has TRBV7-9 and TRBJ1-1; D call uncertain. The ends were cut back, 3 bases at V and 6 bases at J, with 14 bases in the middle. Germline V CDR1 and CDR2: SEHNR, FQNEAQ (reference sequence). The CDR3 has 14 amino acids. The CDR3 DNA reads TGTGCCAGCAGCTTGGTGGAGGGCAGCCCTGAAGCTTTCTTT. The encoded protein is CASSLVEGSPEAFF.

CDR3 DNA sequence: TGTGCCAGCAGCCCAACCCGGACAGGGACCTACGAGCAGTACTTC. Its translation: CASSPTRTGTYEQYF. The chain recombines TRBV6-1 with TRBJ2-7; 8 nucleotides match TRBD1. Trimming at V came to 6 bases and at J to 2 bases, leaving 9 bases not matched to a gene. From germline, CDR1 is MNHNS and CDR2 SASEGT. This CDR3 region has 15 residues.

The V and J genes are TRBV7-2 and TRBJ1-5; D is unresolved. V lost 2 bases to trimming and J lost 4 bases, with 9 bases between them. Germline V gives CDR1 SGHTA, CDR2 FQGNSA. The CDR3 runs 14 residues. The CDR3 region is CASSLLQENQPQHF. In DNA, the CDR3 is TGTGCCAGCAGCTTATTGCAGGAGAATCAGCCCCAGCATTTT.

This clonotype has just a few counts. The CDR3 loop reads CASRLQGIDSPLHF. CDR3 DNA: TGTGCCAGCAGACTACAGGGTATTGATTCACCCCTCCACTTT. The chain combines TRBV6-1 with TRBJ1-6; weak D call: TRBD1 (6 bases). The CDR3 runs to 14 residues. Deletions cut 6 bases from V and 8 bases from J, with 14 bases between. Germline V CDR1 and CDR2: MNHNS, SASEGT.

This clonotype was counted at least ten times. This sequence joins TRBV28 and TRBJ2-7, with D unresolved. CDR1 is MDHEN and CDR2 is SYDVKM in the germline V gene. This CDR3 contains 14 residues. The germline V and J ends were trimmed by 2 bases and 3 bases, with 11 bases remaining between them. DNA for the CDR3: TGTGCCAGCAGTTTAATCGGGTACCTCTACGAGCAGTACTTC. It yields the protein CASSLIGYLYEQYF. The full variable domain, with the rest looked up from reference TRBV28 and TRBJ2-7, is DVKVTQSSRYLVKRTGEKVFLECVQDMDHENMFWYRQDPGLGLRLIYFSYDVKMKEKGDIPEGYSVSREKKERFSLILESASTNQTSMYLCASSLIGYLYEQYFGPGTRLTVT.

V and J are TRBV11-2 and TRBJ2-3, with TRBD2 identical over 8 bases. The germline CDR1 and CDR2 sequences are SGHAT and FQNNGV. The CDR3 extends over 16 amino acids. The V segment lost 5 bases and the J segment 2 bases; nucleotides outside the gene matches: 9. The chain's CDR3 is CASSRRGRLDTDTQYF. The DNA of the CDR3 is TGTGCCAGCAGCCGCCGCGGGAGGCTGGACACAGATACGCAGTATTTT.

This clonotype was detected ten times or more. The J gene is TRBJ2-1, the V gene TRBV5-1; 7 positions match TRBD1. Trimming took 3 bases from V and 6 from J; bases not matched to a gene: 6. Germline V gene sequence: CDR1 SGHRS, CDR2 YFSETQ. This CDR3 has 14 residues. DNA for the CDR3: TGCGCCAGCAGCTACTGGGACAGCTCCAATGAGCAGTTCTTC. It specifies CASSYWDSSNEQFF.

V is TRBV2 and J is TRBJ2-7; D possibly corresponds to TRBD1 (6 bases). The length of the CDR3 is 14 residues. Germline V CDR1 and CDR2: SNHLY, FYNNEI. Trimming removed 5 bases from V and 3 bases from J, with 14 bases in between. The CDR3 protein is CASSQGIILYEQYF. The CDR3 nucleotides are TGTGCCAGCAGTCAGGGGATCATTCTCTACGAGCAGTACTTC. Full variable domain (missing parts from reference TRBV2 and TRBJ2-7): EPEVTQTPSHQVTQMGQEVILRCVPISNHLYFYWYRQILGQKVEFLVSFYNNEISEKSEIFDDQFSVERPDGSNFTLKIRSTKLEDSAMYFCASSQGIILYEQYFGPGTRLTVT.

This clonotype was detected ten times or more. DNA for the CDR3: TGTGCCAGCAGCGGCGCCGACTCTTATCCGGACGAGCAGTACTTC. Translated: CASSGADSYPDEQYF. The chain is built from TRBV7-9 and TRBJ2-7; D ambiguous. The germline CDR1 and CDR2 sequences are SEHNR and FQNEAQ (reference sequence). The CDR3 runs 15 residues. Trimming took 5 bases from V and 5 from J, leaving 19 bases between them.

The table lists this clonotype with many counts. V is TRBV5-1 and J is TRBJ1-3; D is uncertain. The V and J ends lost 4 bases and 0 bases respectively, with 14 bases between them. The CDR3 is 16 amino acids. The germline CDR1 and CDR2 sequences are SGHRS and YFSETQ. CDR3 loop: CASSTEGRISGNTIYF. As DNA, the CDR3 is TGCGCCAGCAGCACCGAAGGCAGAATCTCTGGAAACACCATATATTTT.

This clonotype was observed a few times. V usage is TRBV20-1 and J usage is TRBJ2-5; 7 bases are a match to TRBD1. The germline V gene encodes CDR1 DFQATT and CDR2 SNEGSKA (reference sequence). The V segment lost 0 bases and the J segment 2 bases; nucleotides outside the gene matches: 9. This CDR3 region has 16 residues. The CDR3 DNA is TGCAGTGCTAGAGATCTCGTGGGACAGTCTCAAGAGACCCAGTACTTC. Protein product: CSARDLVGQSQETQYF.

The rearrangement joins TRBV4-1 to TRBJ2-5; 8 positions agree with TRBD1. Germline CDR1 MGHRA, CDR2 YSYEKL. Germline trimming cut 3 bases from V and 4 bases from J; bases unmatched to any gene: 4. CDR3 size: 14 residues. CDR3 amino acids: CASSQLGQGETQYF. In DNA, the CDR3 is TGCGCCAGCAGCCAGCTCGGACAGGGAGAGACCCAGTACTTC.

This clonotype came up many times. V and J are TRBV5-6 and TRBJ2-7; possibly TRBD1 for D (5 bases). Germline assignment: CDR1 SGHDT and CDR2 YYEEEE. The CDR3 consists of 14 residues. The V and J ends lost 2 bases and 4 bases respectively, with 13 bases between them. Written as DNA, the CDR3 is TGTGCCAGCAGCTTCCGACAGTTACTATACGAGCAGTACTTC. Residues: CASSFRQLLYEQYF.

This clonotype was counted only a few times. The chain uses TRBV7-9 and TRBJ2-7; 9 bases match TRBD1. Germline V lookup: CDR1 SEHNR, CDR2 FQNEAQ (reference sequence). This CDR3 has 12 amino acids. V shed 4 bases and J 9 bases; nucleotides not matched to a gene: 4. CDR3 amino acids: CASSSDRGGQYF. As DNA, the CDR3 is TGTGCCAGCAGCTCGGACAGGGGCGGGCAGTACTTC. Variable domain in full (rest from reference TRBV7-9 and TRBJ2-7): DTGVSQNPRHKITKRGQNVTFRCDPISEHNRLYWYRQTLGQGPEFLTYFQNEAQLEKSRLLSDRFSAERPKGSFSTLEIQRTEQGDSAMYLCASSSDRGGQYFGPGTRLTVT.